This TCR beta chain was found in a study of cytotoxic CD8 clonotypes in ibrutinib-treated CLL. The overall study: For this cohort, patients were ten to twelve relapsed/refractory and about 14 treatment-naive, while 17 were IGHV unmutated.

The CDR3 consists of 17 residues. Losses at the gene ends were 5 bases for V and 4 bases for J; bases not matched to a gene: 12. The germline V gene encodes CDR1 WSHSY and CDR2 SAAADI. This clone was seen repeatedly, ten times or more. The data were produced by immunoSEQ multiplex PCR, yet TCRdb's version contains in-frame clones alone and is incomplete. The table records under 300,000 clones, approximately 76% of them present only once. The source was PBMCs, collected at disease progression, from a patient treated with ibrutinib. The chain has TRBV10-2 and TRBJ1-3; TRBD1 agrees at 9 bases. The clonotype was recovered from a human donor with chronic lymphocytic leukemia. In DNA form, the CDR3 reads TGCGCCAGCAGTATGGGACAGGGACTTGCGGCGGGAAACACCATATATTTT. Amino acids: CASSMGQGLAAGNTIYF.